Below, 21 T cell receptor beta chains from the same sample are listed, as sequenced in a study of control samples from healthy donors and cancer patients. Clones were sequenced by immunoSEQ multiplex PCR, and TCRdb holds only the in-frame ones, with some missing. The sample totals approximately 190,000 clones; its top ten clones hold roughly 2%. Sequencing used blood. These receptors all stem from a woman in her twenties or thirties in good health.

CDR3 sequence (DNA): TGTGCCAGCAGTTACGGGGGACAGGGTGAAGGAGGGACCCAGTACTTC. It codes for CASSYGGQGEGGTQYF. The rearrangement uses TRBV6-5 and TRBJ2-5, with 9 bases fitting TRBD1. After removal of 2 bases from V and 7 bases from J, the junction contained 11 bases not matched to a gene. The CDR3 loop spans 16 amino acids. Per germline, CDR1 MNHEY and CDR2 SVGAGI.

The rearrangement links TRBV4-2 to TRBJ2-3, with D uncertain. The CDR3 runs 15 residues. V lost 1 base to trimming and J lost 4 bases, with 12 bases between them. Germline loops: CDR1 LGHNA, CDR2 YNFKEQ. In nucleotides, the CDR3 is TGTGCCAGCAGCCAAGGAGTGGCTGAGGCAGATACGCAGTATTTT. Encoded protein: CASSQGVAEADTQYF.

The chain uses TRBV9 and TRBJ2-3; TRBD1 is a possible D gene (6 bases). The V end lost 3 bases, the J end lost 4 bases, and 21 bases lay between the germline ends. The CDR3 extends over 17 amino acids. Germline assignment: CDR1 SGDLS and CDR2 YYNGEE. The CDR3 loop reads CASSAIPQGSVADTQYF. The CDR3 DNA reads as TGTGCCAGCAGCGCCATACCCCAGGGGTCTGTAGCAGATACGCAGTATTTT.

J is TRBJ2-6 and V is TRBV7-2, with TRBD1 as a possible D gene (6 bases). Trimming took off 4 bases at V and 4 bases at J, with 14 bases between the two ends. Per germline, CDR1 SGHTA and CDR2 FQGNSA. The CDR3 is made up of 16 amino acids. The CDR3 bases are TGTGCCAGCAGCTCTAACCCAGGGGCAGGGGCCAACGTCCTGACTTTC. Translation gives CASSSNPGAGANVLTF.

The V call is TRBV25-1, the J call TRBJ2-1, with TRBD2 matching 7 bases. Unmatched junction bases numbered 2, after V lost 1 base and J lost 2 bases. Germline values: CDR1 MGHDK, CDR2 SYGVNS. The CDR3 extends over 15 amino acids. The CDR3 spells CASSESGGTYNEQFF. CDR3 coding DNA: TGTGCCAGCAGTGAATCGGGGGGAACCTACAATGAGCAGTTCTTC. The complete variable domain, with remaining parts taken from reference TRBV25-1 and TRBJ2-1, reads EADIYQTPRYLVIGTGKKITLECSQTMGHDKMYWYQQDPGMELHLIHYSYGVNSTEKGDLSSESTVSRIRTEHFPLTLESARPSHTSQYLCASSESGGTYNEQFFGPGTRLTVL.

As concerns this clone: This CDR3 is also generated by other DNA sequences in the sample. The chain recombines TRBV21-1 with TRBJ1-5; no DNA check was done on the table's D call, TRBD1. TRBV21-1 is deemed a pseudogene. The length of the CDR3 is 17 residues. CDR3 DNA: TGTGCCAGCAGCGGGCAGGGTGTGAGCTATAGCAATCAGCCCCAACATTTT. Translating gives CASSGQGVSYSNQPQHF.

This CDR3 is CASSLPRLRNQPQHF. The CDR3 DNA reads TGTGCCAGCAGCTTACCGCGACTCAGGAATCAGCCCCAGCATTTT. V is TRBV7-2 and J is TRBJ1-5, with unresolved D. From germline, CDR1 is SGHTA and CDR2 FQGNSA. The CDR3 sequence is 15 residues long. Trimming shortened V by 2 bases and J by 4 bases, and 12 bases separated the two germline ends.

The DNA for the CDR3 is TGTGCCAGCAGTCCCCTCAACCAGGGGGCGCGGACAGATACGCAGTATTTT. Translated: CASSPLNQGARTDTQYF. V is TRBV6-6 and J is TRBJ2-3, with TRBD1 identical over 8 bases. The CDR3 runs to 17 residues. The junction had 13 bases not matched to a gene; V was cut back by 5 bases and J by 3 bases. CDR1 and CDR2 (germline): MNHNY, SVGAGI (reference sequence).

V usage is TRBV7-2 and J usage is TRBJ1-1, with 9 nucleotides matching TRBD1. This CDR3 contains 13 residues. Germline V gives CDR1 SGHTA, CDR2 FQGNSA. V dropped 7 bases and J dropped 5; count of bases not matched to a gene: 5. The CDR3 nucleotides read TGTGCCAGCAATTACAGGGGGCAAACTGAAGCTTTCTTT. Its translation is CASNYRGQTEAFF.

The CDR3 sequence: CASSQALYSGHTRKTEAFF. CDR3 DNA sequence: TGCGCCAGCAGCCAAGCCCTTTACTCCGGCCATACCCGAAAAACTGAAGCTTTCTTT. The J gene is TRBJ1-1, the V gene TRBV4-3; D ambiguous. Germline V gives CDR1 LGHNA, CDR2 YSLEER. V was trimmed by 1 base and J by 5 bases, leaving 26 bases between them. This CDR3 is built from 19 residues.

The chain is built from TRBV6-5 and TRBJ2-2; 9 nucleotides match TRBD1. Germline CDR1 and CDR2: MNHEY and SVGAGI. CDR3 size: 14 residues. Losses at the gene ends were 5 bases for V and 7 bases for J; bases not matched to a gene: 5. CDR3 in DNA: TGTGCCAGCAGTCACATGACAGGGGGCGGGGAGCTGTTTTTT. Translated: CASSHMTGGGELFF.

The chain combines TRBV4-1 with TRBJ1-1; TRBD1 matches 9 bases. Germline values: CDR1 MGHRA, CDR2 YSYEKL. The CDR3 is made up of 18 amino acids. The trim removed 5 bases at V and 0 bases at J, leaving 13 bases unmatched. The CDR3 bases are TGCGCCAGCAGCTACCGAGGGACAGGGAGCATTATGAACACTGAAGCTTTCTTT. It translates to CASSYRGTGSIMNTEAFF.

V is TRBV30 and J is TRBJ1-6, with 7 bases lining up with TRBD1. CDR1 is GTSNPN and CDR2 is SVGIG in the germline V gene (reference sequence). J lost 0 bases, V lost 7 bases, and 3 bases had no gene match. The CDR3 is 14 residues long. CDR3 sequence (DNA): TGTGCCTCCAACAGGGGCTCCTATAATTCACCCCTCCACTTT. Translation: CASNRGSYNSPLHF.

As to this clone: The sample has other DNA sequences that encode this CDR3 too. For the CDR3, the DNA is TGCAGTGCTGCCCAGGGGGGCTACACCTTC. Its translation is CSAAQGGYTF. This chain links TRBV20-1 with TRBJ1-2, with D tentatively TRBD1 (6 bases). Between the trimmed V and J ends, which lost 5 bases and 8 bases, there was a span of 9 bases. The germline CDR1 and CDR2 sequences are DFQATT and SNEGSKA (reference sequence). The CDR3 consists of 10 residues.

CDR3 region: CSAQNNTQYF. The CDR3 DNA reads as TGCAGTGCCCAAAATAATACGCAGTATTTT. This chain connects TRBV20-1 to TRBJ2-3, with D unresolved. The V gene's germline CDR1 is DFQATT and CDR2 SNEGSKA (reference sequence). CDR3 length: 10 amino acids. Between the trimmed V and J ends, which lost 6 bases and 7 bases, there was a span of 8 bases.

V is TRBV4-2 and J is TRBJ2-1; maybe TRBD1 (7 bases). CDR3 length: 14 amino acids. Germline V gives CDR1 LGHNA, CDR2 YNFKEQ. The V end lost 1 base, the J end lost 6 bases, and 10 bases lay between the germline ends. The CDR3 spells CASSQAQGGNEQFF. The CDR3 DNA sequence: TGTGCCAGCAGCCAAGCCCAGGGGGGCAATGAGCAGTTCTTC.

The rearrangement joins TRBV6-2 or TRBV6-3 to TRBJ1-5; D is undetermined. This CDR3 is 14 amino acids long. V dropped 7 bases and J dropped 0 bases, with 10 bases sitting between them. CDR1 is MNHEY, CDR2 SVGEGT, per germline. The chain's CDR3 is CASTPTGSNQPQHF. The CDR3 DNA sequence: TGTGCCAGCACCCCGACGGGTAGCAATCAGCCCCAGCATTTT.

This chain uses TRBV6-5 with TRBJ1-2; no clear D. The CDR3 sequence is 13 residues long. Trimming cost V 0 bases and J 6 bases, with 8 bases left between them. Germline lookup yields CDR1 MNHEY and CDR2 SVGAGI. The CDR3 region has the DNA TGTGCCAGCAGTTACTCAGGGAGGGATGGCTACACCTTC. Protein: CASSYSGRDGYTF.

V and J are TRBV2 and TRBJ1-4, with D unresolved. The CDR3 is 13 residues long. Looked up from germline, CDR1 is SNHLY and CDR2 is FYNNEI. The V end lost 6 bases, the J end lost 7 bases, and 12 bases lay between the germline ends. The CDR3: CASSYTEGEKLFF. The CDR3 coding sequence is TGTGCCAGCAGCTATACGGAAGGTGAAAAACTGTTTTTT.

V is TRBV19 and J is TRBJ1-2, with 9 nucleotides matching TRBD1. Germline assignment: CDR1 LNHDA and CDR2 SQIVND (reference sequence). Trimming cost V 4 bases and J 6 bases; bases outside gene matches: 6. This CDR3 contains 14 residues. The CDR3: CASSNRQGEDGYTF. The CDR3 nucleotides read TGTGCCAGTAGTAACCGACAGGGGGAGGATGGCTACACCTTC.

Remarks on this clone: This specimen includes other DNA sequences encoding the same CDR3. CDR3 in amino acids: CASSQGASGNTIYF. In DNA form, the CDR3 reads TGCGCCAGCAGCCAGGGGGCCTCTGGAAACACCATATATTTT. The chain links TRBV4-3 to TRBJ1-3; possibly TRBD1 for D (6 bases). The CDR3 totals 14 residues. V was cut by 3 bases and J by 0 bases, with 6 bases left in between. Germline V gene lookup returns CDR1 LGHNA and CDR2 YSLEER.